This paragraph reports one TCR beta chain. Its antigen is unidentified. Profiling relied on immunoSEQ multiplex PCR, and the TCRdb table lists in-frame clones only, not all of them. The repertoire holds more than 95,000 clones, with approximately 94% as singletons. The sample originates from a study of siplizumab effects on memory and regulatory T cells. Overall study results and limits: The diversity of naive T cells seemed greater than that of memory cells, and their alloresponse contribution seemed major. Confirmation that proliferating Tregs from siplizumab cultures had suppressive function was not obtained.

CDR3 size: 13 residues. Between the trimmed V and J ends, which lost 6 bases and 5 bases, there was a span of 14 bases. Germline loops: CDR1 MNHEY, CDR2 SVGAGI. The sample consisted of non-Treg CD4+ T cells sorted from blood. The rearrangement uses TRBV6-5 and TRBJ2-7, with D possibly matching TRBD1 (6 bases). This receptor was identified in a human donor in good health. CDR3 residues: CASRGQGINEQYF. The CDR3 DNA reads as TGTGCCAGCAGGGGGCAGGGGATAAACGAGCAGTACTTC.